The clone carrying this TCR beta chain has just a few counts. The CDR3 totals 16 residues. After removal of 4 bases from V and 6 bases from J, the junction contained 8 bases not matched to a gene. Germline CDR1 and CDR2: SGHVS and FNYEAQ. This sample stems from a study of regulatory T cells in long-lasting Graves disease. HTBI primers from iRepertoire and Arm-PCR of CDR3 regions yielded the TCR beta libraries. One entry per CDR3 protein results from TCRdb running MiXCR on the multiplex PCR reads. The data hold 300,000 to 450,000 distinct CDR3 sequences, with 15% observed a single time. Specified time point: newly diagnosed GD, antithyroid drugs for less than 3 months. The TCR library was prepared using RNA isolated from PBMCs.

This chain connects TRBV7-6 to TRBJ2-3, with 12 bases that match TRBD2. This specimen was peripheral blood mononuclear cells (PBMCs), taken at new diagnosis, from a patient treated with antithyroid drugs. This clonotype was sampled from a female donor with Graves disease. Written as DNA, the CDR3 is TGTGCCAGCAGCTGGAGACTAGCGGGAGAAGGGGATACGCAGTATTTT. This translates into CASSWRLAGEGDTQYF.